These 5 T cell receptor beta chains were sequenced from one sample in a study of chemoradiotherapy in HPV16-positive cancers. The assay was immunoSEQ multiplex PCR, and TCRdb's table has in-frame clones only and misses some. In the table there are around 53,000 clones, over 85% of which are singletons. The source material was blood, sampled from a patient who underwent chemoradiotherapy. These receptors were obtained from a human donor with HPV-associated anogenital cancer.

The chain joins TRBV19 to TRBJ2-2; the match to TRBD2 covers 9 bases. The germline V gene has CDR1 LNHDA and CDR2 SQIVND (reference sequence). J lost 5 bases, V lost 5 bases, and 6 bases had no gene match. The CDR3 has 15 amino acids. The CDR3 DNA is TGTGCCAGTAGTCTAACTAGCGGGCGGACCGGGGAGCTGTTTTTT. Translated: CASSLTSGRTGELFF.

Of note for this clone: Other DNA sequences in this specimen translate into the identical CDR3. The chain's CDR3 is CSVVGQGAYNEQFF. The CDR3 bases are TGCAGCGTTGTGGGGCAGGGGGCCTACAATGAGCAGTTCTTC. This chain connects TRBV29-1 to TRBJ2-1; 7 bases are shared with TRBD1. J gave up 2 bases and V 4 bases, and 5 bases lay outside the gene matches. This CDR3 contains 14 residues. CDR1 is SQVTM, CDR2 ANQGSEA, per germline.

The rearrangement joins TRBV4-3 to TRBJ1-5, with D perhaps TRBD1 (5 bases). The V gene lost 1 base and the J gene lost 12 bases, with 13 bases spanning the gap. Germline-derived CDR1 and CDR2 are LGHNA and YSLEER. The CDR3 consists of 13 residues. CDR3 DNA: TGCGCCAGCAGCCAAGTCCCGGGGGTGGGCCAGCATTTT. Its translation is CASSQVPGVGQHF.

J is TRBJ2-1 and V is TRBV10-1; D might be TRBD1 or TRBD2, each matching 6 bases. The V gene's germline CDR1 is WNHNN and CDR2 SYGVQD (reference sequence). The ends were cut back, 8 bases at V and 5 bases at J, with 10 bases in the middle. CDR3 length equals 12 residues. DNA of the CDR3: TGCGCCAGCCCGAGGGGGGACAATGAGCAGTTCTTC. Its protein product is CASPRGDNEQFF.

This sequence joins TRBV2 and TRBJ1-1; D ambiguous. V gave up 6 bases and J gave up 1 base, with 15 bases separating them. Germline CDR1 is SNHLY and CDR2 is FYNNEI. This CDR3 has 15 residues. CDR3 in DNA: TGTGCCAGCAGGGTTGGAGGTCAGGCGAACACTGAAGCTTTCTTT. Translated: CASRVGGQANTEAFF.